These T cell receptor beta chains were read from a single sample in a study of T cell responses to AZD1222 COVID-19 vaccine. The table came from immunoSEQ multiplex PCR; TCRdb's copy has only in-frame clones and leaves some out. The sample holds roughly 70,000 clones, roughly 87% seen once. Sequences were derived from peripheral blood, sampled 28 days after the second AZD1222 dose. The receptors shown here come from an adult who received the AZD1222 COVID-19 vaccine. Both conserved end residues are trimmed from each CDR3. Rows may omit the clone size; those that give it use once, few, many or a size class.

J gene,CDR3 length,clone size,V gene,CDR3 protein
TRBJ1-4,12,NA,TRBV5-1,ASSLGSTNEKLF
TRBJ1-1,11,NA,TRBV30,AWSSSYNTEAF
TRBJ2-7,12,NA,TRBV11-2,ASSLVARDYEQY
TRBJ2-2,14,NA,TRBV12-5,ASGPGLATNTGELF
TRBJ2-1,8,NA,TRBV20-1,SAPDPTQF
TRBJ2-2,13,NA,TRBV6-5,ASSYGGIVTGELF
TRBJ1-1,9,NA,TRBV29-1,SVGEDTEAF
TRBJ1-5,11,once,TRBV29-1,SVGRGAYQPQH
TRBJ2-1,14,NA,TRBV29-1,SVVTSGTRAYNEQF
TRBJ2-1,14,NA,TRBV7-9,ASSLPSGRVSNEQF
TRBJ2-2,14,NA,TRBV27,ASSLRDSVNTGELF
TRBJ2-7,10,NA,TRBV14,ASSPQGYEQY
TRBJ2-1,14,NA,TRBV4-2,ASSQEPSGTYNEQF
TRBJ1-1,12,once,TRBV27,ASRTTGMNTEAF
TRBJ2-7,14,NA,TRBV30,AWSVGTSGPSYEQY
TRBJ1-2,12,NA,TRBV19,ASNRQQTSYGYT
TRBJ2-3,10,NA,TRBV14,ASSQSGDTQY
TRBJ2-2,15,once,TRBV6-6,ASSLGLAGVPTGELF
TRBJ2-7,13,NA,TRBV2,ASLMAGGSTREQY
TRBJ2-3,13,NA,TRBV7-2,ASSRQAGGTDTQY
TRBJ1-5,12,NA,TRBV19,ASRRGGSNQPQH
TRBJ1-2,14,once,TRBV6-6,ASSYSNAGSHYGYT
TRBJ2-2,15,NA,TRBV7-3,ASSSSPGLANTGELF
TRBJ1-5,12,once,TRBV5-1,ASSVGQGGQPQH
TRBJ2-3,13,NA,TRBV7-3,ASSLRTGPIDTQY
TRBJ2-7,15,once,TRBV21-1,ASSKMDRWRNPYEQY
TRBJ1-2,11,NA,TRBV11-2,ASSSRGTYGYT
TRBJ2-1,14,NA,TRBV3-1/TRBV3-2,ASSQVTGTGHHEQF
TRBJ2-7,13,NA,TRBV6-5,ASSRLAGVSYEQY
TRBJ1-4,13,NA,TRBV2,ASRIYRGSNEKLF
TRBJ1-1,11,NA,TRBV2,ASSDRGNTEAF
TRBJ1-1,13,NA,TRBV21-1,ASSKVGGMNTEAF